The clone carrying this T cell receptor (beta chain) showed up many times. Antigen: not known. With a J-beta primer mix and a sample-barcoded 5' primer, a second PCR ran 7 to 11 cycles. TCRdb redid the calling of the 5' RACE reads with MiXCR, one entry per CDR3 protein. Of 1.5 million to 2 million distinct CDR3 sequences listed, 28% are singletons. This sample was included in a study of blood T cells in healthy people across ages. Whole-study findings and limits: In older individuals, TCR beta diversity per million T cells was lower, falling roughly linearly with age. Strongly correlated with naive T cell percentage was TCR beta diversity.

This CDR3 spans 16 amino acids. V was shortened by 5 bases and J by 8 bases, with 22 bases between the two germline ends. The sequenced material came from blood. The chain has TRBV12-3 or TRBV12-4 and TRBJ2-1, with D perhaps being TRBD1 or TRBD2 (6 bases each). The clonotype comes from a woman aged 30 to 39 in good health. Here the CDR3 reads CASSPMRGVGVYEQFF. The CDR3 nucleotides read TGTGCCAGCAGTCCCATGAGGGGGGTGGGGGTCTATGAGCAGTTCTTC.